These 19 T cell receptor beta chains were sequenced from one sample in a study of blood T cells in healthy people across ages. The use of a sample-barcoded 5' primer and a J-beta primer mix characterized a second PCR of roughly 7 to 11 cycles. Using its own MiXCR run on the 5' RACE reads, TCRdb lists one record per CDR3 protein. The sample contains approximately 940,000 distinct CDR3 sequences, about 48% of which appear only once. Sequenced: blood. The source is a man aged 25-45 years in good health.

This clonotype occurred a few times. A much larger clone lies one base from this, so it may be a read error. The chain has TRBV3-1 and TRBJ2-3; D is possibly TRBD1 (5 bases). Germline assignment: CDR1 LGHDT and CDR2 YNNKEL (reference sequence). The CDR3 is 17 residues long. The CDR3: CASSQGQGLTSTDAQYF. The CDR3 nucleotides are TGTGCCAGCAGCCAAGGCCAGGGTCTGACAAGCACAGATGCGCAGTATTTT.

V is TRBV7-2 and J is TRBJ2-7; 7 positions agree with TRBD2. Trimming at V came to 5 bases and at J to 3 bases, leaving 13 bases not matched to a gene. This CDR3 region has 16 residues. Germline assignment: CDR1 SGHTA and CDR2 FQGNSA. The DNA of the CDR3 is TGTGCCAGCAGCGAGGGGTCGCGGGGGAGATTCTACGAGCAGTACTTC. This encodes CASSEGSRGRFYEQYF.

The rearrangement joins TRBV20-1 to TRBJ2-4; 8 nucleotides align to TRBD2. The DNA end is a closer match to TRBJ2-7, so the J assignment may be wrong. The CDR3 length is 14 residues. Germline CDR1 reads DFQATT; CDR2 reads SNEGSKA (reference sequence). The CDR3 region is CSAIDGTRVYEQYF. CDR3 nucleotide sequence: TGCAGTGCTATTGACGGGACTAGGGTCTACGAGCAGTACTTC.

V is TRBV4-1 and J is TRBJ2-5; 9 bases fit TRBD1. The end of the DNA is better explained by TRBJ2-7, so the J call may be wrong. The CDR3 is 19 amino acids. Germline V gives CDR1 MGHRA, CDR2 YSYEKL. CDR3 region: CASSQWIRQGDSPAYEQYF. In nucleotides, the CDR3 is TGCGCCAGCAGCCAATGGATAAGACAGGGGGACTCTCCTGCCTACGAGCAGTACTTC.

Of note for this clonotype: One end of the junction fails to match germline, which may point to a read error. V usage is TRBV20-1 and J usage is TRBJ2-3, with D hard to call. Germline CDR1 DFQATT, CDR2 SNEGSKA (reference sequence). This CDR3 has 12 residues. The DNA of the CDR3 is TGCAGTGCTAGGACGACCACAGATGCGCAGTATTTT. Residues: CSARTTTDAQYF.

The V and J genes are TRBV11-1 and TRBJ2-1, with TRBD2 matching over 8 bases. The V gene end was trimmed by 3 bases and the J gene end by 1 base; junction bases not matched to a gene: 5. The germline gives CDR1 SGHAT, CDR2 FQDESV (reference sequence). This CDR3 is 16 amino acids long. CDR3: CASSLTGGISYNEQFF. In nucleotides, the CDR3 is TGTGCCAGCAGCTTGACGGGGGGGATTTCCTACAATGAGCAGTTCTTC.

The J gene is TRBJ2-7, the V gene TRBV29-1; possible D gene TRBD2, 6 bases. Gene TRBJ2-5 matches the end of the DNA better, so the J call may be wrong. The CDR3 is made up of 15 amino acids. CDR1 SQVTM and CDR2 ANQGSEA come from the germline V gene. This CDR3 is CSVGGRPGGMETQYF. The CDR3 nucleotides read TGCAGCGTTGGGGGTAGGCCCGGGGGTATGGAGACCCAGTACTTC.

This clonotype was detected a few times. The chain employs TRBV19 and TRBJ1-2; maybe TRBD1 (6 bases). The CDR3 has 15 residues. V was trimmed by 6 bases and J by 2 bases, leaving 16 bases between them. Germline CDR1 and CDR2: LNHDA and SQIVND (reference sequence). CDR3: CASRIPRTENYGYTF. Here the CDR3 DNA reads TGTGCCAGTAGGATCCCCCGGACAGAGAACTATGGCTACACCTTC.

The CDR3 is CASTRDRGNTEAFF. The CDR3 nucleotides read TGCGCCAGCACTCGAGACAGGGGCAACACTGAAGCTTTCTTT. The rearrangement joins TRBV5-1 to TRBJ1-1, with 8 bases matching TRBD1. CDR3 length: 14 residues. CDR1 is SGHRS and CDR2 is YFSETQ in the germline V gene. V lost 6 bases and J lost 2; bases outside the gene matches: 6.

On this clonotype: A junction end diverges from the germline sequence, so it may reflect a read error. The chain employs TRBV29-1 and TRBJ2-3, with 7 bases that match TRBD1. The CDR3 sequence is 14 residues long. CDR1 is SQVTM, CDR2 ANQGSEA, per germline. CDR3 nucleotide sequence: TGCAGCGTTGCTAACAGGGGCGGTACAGAGACGCAGTATTTT. Its translation is CSVANRGGTETQYF.

The rearrangement links TRBV2 to TRBJ2-5, with 7 bases aligning to TRBD2. The CDR3 is 14 amino acids. From germline, CDR1 is SNHLY and CDR2 FYNNEI. V dropped 2 bases and J dropped 4; count of bases not matched to a gene: 4. The CDR3 spells CASSERGRGETQYF. For the CDR3, the DNA is TGTGCCAGCAGTGAAAGAGGGAGGGGAGAGACCCAGTACTTC.

This clonotype came up a few times. The V gene is TRBV7-2, the J gene TRBJ1-2, with 7 bases matching TRBD1. CDR3 length equals 13 residues. Germline CDR1 is SGHTA and CDR2 is FQGNSA. The J segment lost 4 bases and the V segment lost 6 bases, leaving 5 bases of the junction unmatched. CDR3: CASRQTGVYGYTF. DNA of the CDR3: TGTGCCAGCAGACAAACAGGGGTCTATGGCTACACCTTC.

The V gene is TRBV5-1, the J gene TRBJ2-3, with 9 bases aligning to TRBD2. Germline assignment: CDR1 SGHRS and CDR2 YFSETQ. J lost 2 bases, V lost 3 bases, and 7 bases had no gene match. The CDR3 totals 16 residues. CDR3 DNA sequence: TGCGCCAGCAGCTCCAATAGCGGGAGACCCACAGATACGCAGTATTTT. Its translation is CASSSNSGRPTDTQYF.

This clonotype has only one observation. The rearrangement joins TRBV9 to TRBJ2-2; 10 positions agree with TRBD2. This CDR3 region has 16 residues. CDR1 and CDR2 from the germline V gene are SGDLS and YYNGEE. Losses at the gene ends were 3 bases for V and 1 base for J; bases not matched to a gene: 3. CDR3 in amino acids: CASSDPSGGNTGELFF. DNA of the CDR3: TGTGCCAGCAGCGATCCTAGCGGGGGGAACACCGGGGAGCTGTTTTTT. The variable domain in full, completed from reference TRBV9 and TRBJ2-2, reads DSGVTQTPKHLITATGQRVTLRCSPRSGDLSVYWYQQSLDQGLQFLIQYYNGEERAKGNILERFSAQQFPDLHSELNLSSLELGDSALYFCASSDPSGGNTGELFFGEGSRLTVL.

The table lists this clonotype with a count of one. V usage is TRBV9 and J usage is TRBJ2-1; D is unclear. V shed 5 bases and J shed 3 bases, with 12 bases lying between them. Germline values: CDR1 SGDLS, CDR2 YYNGEE. The CDR3 has 14 amino acids. CDR3: CASSLDEGYNEQFF. The CDR3 nucleotides are TGTGCCAGCAGTCTGGATGAAGGCTACAATGAGCAGTTCTTC.

This clonotype was recorded a few times. The rearrangement uses TRBV28 and TRBJ2-7, with 8 bases fitting TRBD1. Per germline, CDR1 MDHEN and CDR2 SYDVKM. J was trimmed by 6 bases and V by 6 bases; bases with no gene match: 13. The CDR3 totals 15 residues. CDR3 region: CASRSPGTGFFEQYF. Written as DNA, the CDR3 is TGTGCCAGCAGAAGCCCCGGGACAGGATTTTTCGAGCAGTACTTC.

This clonotype was observed many times. The rearrangement uses TRBV18 and TRBJ2-5; 7 bases map to TRBD2. The CDR3 has 14 amino acids. Germline V gene lookup returns CDR1 KGHSH and CDR2 LQKENI. The V and J ends lost 3 bases and 3 bases, in that order; junction bases with no gene match: 4. The CDR3 DNA follows: TGTGCCAGCTCACCTCGGACTAGGGAAGAGACCCAGTACTTC. It is translated as CASSPRTREETQYF.

This clonotype was counted a few times. CDR3 sequence reads: CASSLDGTSGLYEQYF. In DNA, the CDR3 is TGTGCCAGCAGCTTAGATGGGACTAGCGGGCTATACGAGCAGTACTTC. This chain links TRBV11-3 with TRBJ2-7; 12 positions match TRBD2. Trimming took 0 bases from V and 4 from J; bases not matched to a gene: 4. This CDR3 spans 16 amino acids. Germline V gives CDR1 SGHNT, CDR2 YENEEA.

The gene calls are TRBV3-1 and TRBJ2-1; maybe TRBD1 (6 bases). Germline values: CDR1 LGHDT, CDR2 YNNKEL (reference sequence). The CDR3 is 21 amino acids. The V end was cut by 5 bases, the J end by 0 bases, with 29 bases between. The CDR3 sequence is CASSSSAGTPLSSHSYNEQFF. CDR3 in DNA: TGTGCCAGCAGCTCGAGTGCCGGGACACCGCTGTCCTCGCACTCCTACAATGAGCAGTTCTTC.